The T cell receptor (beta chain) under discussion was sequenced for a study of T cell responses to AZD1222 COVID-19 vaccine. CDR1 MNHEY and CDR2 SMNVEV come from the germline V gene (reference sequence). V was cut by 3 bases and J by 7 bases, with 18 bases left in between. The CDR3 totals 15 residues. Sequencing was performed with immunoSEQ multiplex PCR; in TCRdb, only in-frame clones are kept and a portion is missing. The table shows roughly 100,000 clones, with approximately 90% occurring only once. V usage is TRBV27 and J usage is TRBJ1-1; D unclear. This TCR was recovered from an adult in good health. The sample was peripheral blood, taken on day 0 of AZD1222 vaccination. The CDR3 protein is CASSFSPRGKGEAFF. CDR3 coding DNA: TGTGCCAGCAGTTTCAGCCCCCGGGGAAAGGGTGAAGCTTTCTTT.